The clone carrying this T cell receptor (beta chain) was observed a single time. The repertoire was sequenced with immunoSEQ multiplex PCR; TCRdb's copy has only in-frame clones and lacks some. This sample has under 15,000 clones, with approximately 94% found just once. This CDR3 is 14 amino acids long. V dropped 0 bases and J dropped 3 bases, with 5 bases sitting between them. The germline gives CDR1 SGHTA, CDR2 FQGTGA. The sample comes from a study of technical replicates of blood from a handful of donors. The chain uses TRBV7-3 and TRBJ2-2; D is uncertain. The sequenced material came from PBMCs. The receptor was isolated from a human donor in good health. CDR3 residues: CASSLTLHTGELFF. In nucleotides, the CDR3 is TGTGCCAGCAGCTTAACCCTACACACCGGGGAGCTGTTTTTT. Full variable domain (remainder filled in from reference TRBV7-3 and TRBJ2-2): GAGVSQTPSNKVTEKGKYVELRCDPISGHTALYWYRQSLGQGPEFLIYFQGTGAADDSGLPNDRFFAVRPEGSVSTLKIQRTERGDSAVYLCASSLTLHTGELFFGEGSRLTVL.